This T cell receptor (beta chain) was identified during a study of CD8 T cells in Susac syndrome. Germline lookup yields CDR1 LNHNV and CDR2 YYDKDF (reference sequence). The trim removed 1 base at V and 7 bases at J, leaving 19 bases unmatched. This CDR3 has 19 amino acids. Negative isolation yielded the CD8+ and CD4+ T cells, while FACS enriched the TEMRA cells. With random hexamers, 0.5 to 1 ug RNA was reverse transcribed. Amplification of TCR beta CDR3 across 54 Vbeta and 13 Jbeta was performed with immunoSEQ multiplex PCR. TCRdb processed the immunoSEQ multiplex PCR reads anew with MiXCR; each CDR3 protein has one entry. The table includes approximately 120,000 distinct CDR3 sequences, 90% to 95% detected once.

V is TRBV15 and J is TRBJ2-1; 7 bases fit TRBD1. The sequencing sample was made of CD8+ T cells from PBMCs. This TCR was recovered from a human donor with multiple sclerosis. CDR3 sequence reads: CATSRVRTGYPLELNEQFF. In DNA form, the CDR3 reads TGTGCCACCAGCAGAGTTAGGACAGGTTACCCCCTTGAGTTGAATGAGCAGTTCTTC.